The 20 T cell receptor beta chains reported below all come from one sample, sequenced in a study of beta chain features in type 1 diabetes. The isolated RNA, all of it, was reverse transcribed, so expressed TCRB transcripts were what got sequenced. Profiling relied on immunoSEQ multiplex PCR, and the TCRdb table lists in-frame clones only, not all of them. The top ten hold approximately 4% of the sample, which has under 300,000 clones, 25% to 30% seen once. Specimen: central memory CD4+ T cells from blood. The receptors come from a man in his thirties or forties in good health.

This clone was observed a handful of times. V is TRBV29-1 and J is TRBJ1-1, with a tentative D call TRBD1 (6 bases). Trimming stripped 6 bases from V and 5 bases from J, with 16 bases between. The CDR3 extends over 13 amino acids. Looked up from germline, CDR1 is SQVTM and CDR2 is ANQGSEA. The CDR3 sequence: CSVRDTGGTEAFF. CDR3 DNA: TGCAGCGTACGGGACACCGGGGGGACTGAAGCTTTCTTT.

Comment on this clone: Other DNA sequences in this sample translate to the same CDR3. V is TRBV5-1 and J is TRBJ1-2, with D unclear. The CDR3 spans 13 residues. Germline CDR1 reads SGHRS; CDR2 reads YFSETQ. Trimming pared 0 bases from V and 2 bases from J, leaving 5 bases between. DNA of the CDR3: TGCGCCAGCAGCTTGGAAGGGAACTATGGCTACACCTTC. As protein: CASSLEGNYGYTF.

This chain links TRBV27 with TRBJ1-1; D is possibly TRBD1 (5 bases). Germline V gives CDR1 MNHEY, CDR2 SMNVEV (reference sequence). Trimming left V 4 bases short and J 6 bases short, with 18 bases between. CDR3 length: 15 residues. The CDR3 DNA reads TGTGCCAGCAGTTCGCTTCAGGGTGGTTGGGCTGAAGCTTTCTTT. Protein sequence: CASSSLQGGWAEAFF.

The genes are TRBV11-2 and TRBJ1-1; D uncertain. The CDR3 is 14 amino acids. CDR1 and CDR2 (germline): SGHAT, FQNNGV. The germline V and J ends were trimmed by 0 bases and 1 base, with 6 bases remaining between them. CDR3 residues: CASSLDLRNTEAFF. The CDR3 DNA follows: TGTGCCAGCAGCTTAGATCTACGGAACACTGAAGCTTTCTTT.

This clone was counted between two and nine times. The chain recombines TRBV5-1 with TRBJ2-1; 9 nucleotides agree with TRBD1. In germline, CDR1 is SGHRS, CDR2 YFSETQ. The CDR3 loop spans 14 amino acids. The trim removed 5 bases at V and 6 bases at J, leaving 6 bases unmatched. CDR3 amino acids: CASRPTGGSNEQFF. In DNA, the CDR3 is TGCGCCAGCAGGCCCACAGGGGGCTCCAATGAGCAGTTCTTC.

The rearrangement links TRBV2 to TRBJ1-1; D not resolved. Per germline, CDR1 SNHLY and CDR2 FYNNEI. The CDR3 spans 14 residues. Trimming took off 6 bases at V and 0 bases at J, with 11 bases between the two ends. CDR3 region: CASRSWTVNTEAFF. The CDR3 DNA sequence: TGTGCCAGCAGGTCATGGACGGTGAACACTGAAGCTTTCTTT.

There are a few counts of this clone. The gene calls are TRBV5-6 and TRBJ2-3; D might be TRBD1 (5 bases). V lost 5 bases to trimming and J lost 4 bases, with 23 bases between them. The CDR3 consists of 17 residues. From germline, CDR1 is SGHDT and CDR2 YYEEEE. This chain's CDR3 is CASRPRLQGERSDTQYF. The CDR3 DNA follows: TGTGCCAGCAGACCTCGGCTGCAGGGCGAACGATCAGATACGCAGTATTTT.

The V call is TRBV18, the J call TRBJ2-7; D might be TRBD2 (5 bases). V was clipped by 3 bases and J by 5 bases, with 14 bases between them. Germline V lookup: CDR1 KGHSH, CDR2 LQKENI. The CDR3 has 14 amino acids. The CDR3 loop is CASSPRHGENEQYF. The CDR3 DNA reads TGTGCCAGCTCACCGCGCCACGGGGAGAACGAGCAGTACTTC.

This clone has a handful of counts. CDR3 DNA: TGTGCCAGCAGGAGGGGCCAGTCCTACGAGCAGTACTTC. Its translation is CASRRGQSYEQYF. The V and J genes are TRBV6-5 and TRBJ2-7; either TRBD1 or TRBD2 may fit D (5 bases each). Trimming took 6 bases from V and 1 from J, leaving 10 bases between them. This CDR3 spans 13 amino acids. Germline loops: CDR1 MNHEY, CDR2 SVGAGI.

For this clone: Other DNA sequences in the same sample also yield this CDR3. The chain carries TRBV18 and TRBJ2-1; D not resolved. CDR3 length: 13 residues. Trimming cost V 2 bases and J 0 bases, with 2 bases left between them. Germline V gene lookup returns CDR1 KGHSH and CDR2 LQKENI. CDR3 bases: TGTGCCAGCTCACCAGACTCCTACAATGAGCAGTTCTTC. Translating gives CASSPDSYNEQFF.

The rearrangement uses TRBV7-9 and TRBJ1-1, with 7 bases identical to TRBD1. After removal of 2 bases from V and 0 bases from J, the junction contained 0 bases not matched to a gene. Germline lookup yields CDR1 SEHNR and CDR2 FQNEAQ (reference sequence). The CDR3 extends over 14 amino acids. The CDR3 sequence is CASSLQGVNTEAFF. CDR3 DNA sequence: TGTGCCAGCAGCTTACAGGGGGTGAACACTGAAGCTTTCTTT. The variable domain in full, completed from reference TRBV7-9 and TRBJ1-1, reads DTGVSQNPRHKITKRGQNVTFRCDPISEHNRLYWYRQTLGQGPEFLTYFQNEAQLEKSRLLSDRFSAERPKGSFSTLEIQRTEQGDSAMYLCASSLQGVNTEAFFGQGTRLTVV.

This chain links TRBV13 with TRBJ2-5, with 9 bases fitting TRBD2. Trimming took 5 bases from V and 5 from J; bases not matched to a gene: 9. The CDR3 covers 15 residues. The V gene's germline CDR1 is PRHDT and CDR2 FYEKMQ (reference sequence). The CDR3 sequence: CASSSLAGARETQYF. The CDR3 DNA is TGTGCCAGCAGCAGCTTAGCGGGGGCCAGGGAGACCCAGTACTTC.

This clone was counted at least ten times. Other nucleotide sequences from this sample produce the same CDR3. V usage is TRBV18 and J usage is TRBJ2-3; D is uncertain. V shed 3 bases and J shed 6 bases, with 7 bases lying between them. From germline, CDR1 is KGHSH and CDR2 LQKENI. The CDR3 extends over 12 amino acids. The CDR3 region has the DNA TGTGCCAGCTCACCCGGCGGCGATACGCAGTATTTT. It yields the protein CASSPGGDTQYF.

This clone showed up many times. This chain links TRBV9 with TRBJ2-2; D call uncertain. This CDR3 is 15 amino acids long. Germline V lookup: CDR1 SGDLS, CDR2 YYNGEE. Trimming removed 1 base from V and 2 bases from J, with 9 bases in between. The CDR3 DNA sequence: TGTGCCAGCAGCGTAACATGGGCTAACACCGGGGAGCTGTTTTTT. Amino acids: CASSVTWANTGELFF.

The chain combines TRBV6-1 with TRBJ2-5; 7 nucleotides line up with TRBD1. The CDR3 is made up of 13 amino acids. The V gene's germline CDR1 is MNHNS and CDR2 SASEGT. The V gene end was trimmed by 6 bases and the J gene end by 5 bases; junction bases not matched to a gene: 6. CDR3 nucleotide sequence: TGTGCCAGCAGCGGACAGGAGGCGGAGACCCAGTACTTC. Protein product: CASSGQEAETQYF.

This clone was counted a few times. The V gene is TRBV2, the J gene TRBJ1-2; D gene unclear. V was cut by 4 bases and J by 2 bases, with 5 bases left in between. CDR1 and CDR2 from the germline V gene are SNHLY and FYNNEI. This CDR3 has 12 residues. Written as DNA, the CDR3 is TGTGCCAGCAGTGGCCAGAACTATGGCTACACCTTC. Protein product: CASSGQNYGYTF.

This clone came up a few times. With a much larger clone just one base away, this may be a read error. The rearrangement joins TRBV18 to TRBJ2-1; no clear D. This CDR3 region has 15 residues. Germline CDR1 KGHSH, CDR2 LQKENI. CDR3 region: CASAPVKSSYNEQFF. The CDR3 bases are TGTGCCAGCGCACCCGTCAAGAGCTCCTACAATGAGCAGTTCTTC.

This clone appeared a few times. The CDR3 sequence: CASSKTLTNEKLFF. The CDR3 DNA follows: TGTGCCAGCAGCAAGACGTTAACTAATGAAAAACTGTTTTTT. The chain couples TRBV7-2 to TRBJ1-4; D call uncertain. This CDR3 spans 14 amino acids. Trimming left V 5 bases short and J 1 base short, with 8 bases between. Germline V gives CDR1 SGHTA, CDR2 FQGNSA. The whole variable domain, remainder taken from reference TRBV7-2 and TRBJ1-4, is GAGVSQSPSNKVTEKGKDVELRCDPISGHTALYWYRQSLGQGLEFLIYFQGNSAPDKSGLPSDRFSAERTGGSVSTLTIQRTQQEDSAVYLCASSKTLTNEKLFFGSGTQLSVL.

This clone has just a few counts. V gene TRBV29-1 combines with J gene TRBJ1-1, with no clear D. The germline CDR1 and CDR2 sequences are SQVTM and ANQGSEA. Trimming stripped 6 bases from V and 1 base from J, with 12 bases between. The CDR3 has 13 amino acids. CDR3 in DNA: TGCAGCGTGTGGAAATATGAGAACACTGAAGCTTTCTTT. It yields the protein CSVWKYENTEAFF.

CDR3 sequence: CASSPTGRPNSDEQYF. Written as DNA, the CDR3 is TGTGCCAGCAGCCCGACAGGGAGGCCGAATAGCGACGAGCAGTACTTC. This chain connects TRBV25-1 to TRBJ2-7; D may be TRBD1 (7 bases). V shed 6 bases and J shed 5 bases, with 23 bases lying between them. CDR3 length: 16 amino acids. Germline CDR1 reads MGHDK; CDR2 reads SYGVNS.